This TCR beta chain was observed in a study of post-analysis software for immune sequencing data. Turning to the study itself: Included among the disease courses, which were recorded for the cohort, were relapsing-remitting, secondary progressive and progressive-relapsing multiple sclerosis. Study findings and constraints: When patients were compared with controls, a handful of TRBV segments were more frequent, TRBV5-6, TRBV5-1 and TRBV20-1 among them. People with multiple sclerosis had a significantly lower normalized Chao1 diversity than controls did. F measure showed strong co-clustering of same-batch samples.

Incorporated into the TCR beta cDNA libraries were unique molecular identifiers, which served to reduce PCR and sequencing biases. T cells numbering about 1 to 10 million gave rise to about 540,000 cDNA molecules. TCRdb re-analysed the PCR reads in MiXCR, keeping a single row per CDR3 protein. The repertoire has fewer than 850,000 distinct CDR3 sequences, 35% to 55% of them found once; the top ten carry 4.9%. About this clonotype itself: Its antigen is currently unknown. Its ends do not fully match the called genes, so a read error is possible.

This CDR3 comprises 14 residues. Germline V gene sequence: CDR1 SSHAT, CDR2 FNYEAQ (reference sequence). The sequencing input was blood. The chain combines TRBV7-7 with TRBJ2-5; perhaps TRBD1 as D (6 bases). This TCR was recovered from a girl aged 10-17 years with multiple sclerosis. CDR3 residues: CASSAGTGYGTQYF. CDR3 in DNA: TGTGCTAGCAGCGCAGGAACAGGGTACGGGACCCAGTACTTC.